This record concerns one T cell receptor (beta chain) sequence. No antigen is known for it. In the original processing: Filtering was not the same, since immunoSEQ gave junction-only sequences without quality scores. Profiled with immunoSEQ multiplex PCR; TCRdb holds only in-frame clones, not every one. From that table come the V and J calls and clone size; the DNA was used to work out D and trimming. The sample contains a few million clones, approximately 95% of which appear only once. The data are from a study of shared clonotypes between healthy human individuals. General study points: Sampling used blood alone; tissue repertoires probably differ.

Everyone who donated was a Caucasian adult who lived in Nashville, Tennessee. V was pared by 6 bases and J by 1 base, with 15 bases between. Germline CDR1 and CDR2: MNHNS and SASEGT. The CDR3 runs 15 residues. The rearrangement uses TRBV6-1 and TRBJ1-1; tentative D call: TRBD1 (6 bases). Sequencing input: naive CD4+ T cells from PBMCs. Subset of the sample: CD45RA+ positively selected. The TCR comes from a man in his late teens or twenties in good health. Some clones in this sample may be carry-over from other donors' samples. In DNA form, the CDR3 reads TGTGCCAGCAGAGAGGGGGTGAAGGGGAACACTGAAGCTTTCTTT. This encodes CASREGVKGNTEAFF.